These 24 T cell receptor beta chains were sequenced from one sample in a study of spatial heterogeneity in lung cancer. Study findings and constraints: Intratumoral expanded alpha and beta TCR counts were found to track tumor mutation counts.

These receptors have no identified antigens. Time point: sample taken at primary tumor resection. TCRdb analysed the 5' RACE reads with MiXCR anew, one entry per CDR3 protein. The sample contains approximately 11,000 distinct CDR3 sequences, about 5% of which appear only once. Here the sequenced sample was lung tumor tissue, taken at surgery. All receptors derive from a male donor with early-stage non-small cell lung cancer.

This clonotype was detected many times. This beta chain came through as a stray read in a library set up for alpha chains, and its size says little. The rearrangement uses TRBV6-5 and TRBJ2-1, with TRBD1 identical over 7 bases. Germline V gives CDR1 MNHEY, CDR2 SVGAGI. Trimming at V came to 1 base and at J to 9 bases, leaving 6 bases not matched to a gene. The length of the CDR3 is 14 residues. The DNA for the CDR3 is TGTGCCAGCAGTTACTTAGGGGGCATAGCTGAGCAGTTCTTC. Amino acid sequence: CASSYLGGIAEQFF.

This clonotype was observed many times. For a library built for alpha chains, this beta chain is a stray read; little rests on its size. CDR3 protein: CASSLRGRDRLYNEQFF. DNA for the CDR3: TGTGCCAGCAGCTTAAGGGGGCGGGACAGACTCTACAATGAGCAGTTCTTC. V and J are TRBV11-2 and TRBJ2-1, with TRBD1 as a possible D gene (7 bases). The germline V gene encodes CDR1 SGHAT and CDR2 FQNNGV. Trimming removed 2 bases from V and 3 bases from J, with 17 bases in between. The CDR3 has 17 residues.

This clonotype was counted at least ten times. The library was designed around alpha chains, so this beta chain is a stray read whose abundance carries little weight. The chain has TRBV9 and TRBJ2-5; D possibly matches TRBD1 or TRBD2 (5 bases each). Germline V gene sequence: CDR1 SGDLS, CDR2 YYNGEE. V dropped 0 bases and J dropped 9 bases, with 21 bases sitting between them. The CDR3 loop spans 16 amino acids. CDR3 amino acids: CASSVGPSVQMGAQYF. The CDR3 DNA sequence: TGTGCCAGCAGCGTAGGGCCCTCGGTCCAAATGGGGGCCCAGTACTTC. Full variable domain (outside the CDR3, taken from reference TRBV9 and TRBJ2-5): DSGVTQTPKHLITATGQRVTLRCSPRSGDLSVYWYQQSLDQGLQFLIQYYNGEERAKGNILERFSAQQFPDLHSELNLSSLELGDSALYFCASSVGPSVQMGAQYFGPGTRLLVL.

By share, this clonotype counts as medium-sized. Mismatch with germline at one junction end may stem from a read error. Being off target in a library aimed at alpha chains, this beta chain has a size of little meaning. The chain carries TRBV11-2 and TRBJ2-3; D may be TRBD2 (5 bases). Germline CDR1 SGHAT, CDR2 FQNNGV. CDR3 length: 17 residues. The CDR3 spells CASSNPSSRASRDTQYF. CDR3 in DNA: TGTGCCAGCAGCAACCCGTCTTCGAGGGCTAGCAGAGATACGCAGTATTTT.

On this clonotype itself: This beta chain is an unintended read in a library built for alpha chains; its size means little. CDR3 nucleotide sequence: TGTGCCAGCATGGGGGGACAGGTTTATAGCAATCAGCCCCAGCATTTT. Protein: CASMGGQVYSNQPQHF. V and J are TRBV28 and TRBJ1-5; 8 bases map to TRBD1. This CDR3 comprises 16 residues. V shed 7 bases and J 0 bases; nucleotides not matched to a gene: 8. Germline V gives CDR1 MDHEN, CDR2 SYDVKM.

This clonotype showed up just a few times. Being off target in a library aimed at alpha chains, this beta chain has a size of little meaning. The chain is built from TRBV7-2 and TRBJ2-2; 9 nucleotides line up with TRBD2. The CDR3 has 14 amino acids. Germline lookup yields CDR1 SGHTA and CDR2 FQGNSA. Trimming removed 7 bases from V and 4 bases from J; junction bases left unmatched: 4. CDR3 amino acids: CASTSAGGTGELFF. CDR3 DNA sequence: TGTGCCAGCACTTCAGCGGGGGGCACCGGGGAGCTGTTTTTT.

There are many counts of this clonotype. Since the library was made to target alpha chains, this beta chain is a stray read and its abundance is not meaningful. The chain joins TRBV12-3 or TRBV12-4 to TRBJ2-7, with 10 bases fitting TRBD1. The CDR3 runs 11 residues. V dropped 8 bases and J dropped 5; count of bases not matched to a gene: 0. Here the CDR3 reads CASGTGDEQYF. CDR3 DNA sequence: TGTGCCAGCGGGACAGGGGACGAGCAGTACTTC.

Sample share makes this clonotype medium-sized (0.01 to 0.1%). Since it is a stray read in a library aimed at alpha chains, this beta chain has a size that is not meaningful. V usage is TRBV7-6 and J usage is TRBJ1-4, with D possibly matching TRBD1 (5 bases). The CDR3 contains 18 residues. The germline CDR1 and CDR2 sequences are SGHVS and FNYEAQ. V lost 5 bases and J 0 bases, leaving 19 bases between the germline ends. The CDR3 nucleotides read TGTGCCAGCAGCCCTAGGGACTTTAATATTGCAACTAATGAAAAACTGTTTTTT. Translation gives CASSPRDFNIATNEKLFF.

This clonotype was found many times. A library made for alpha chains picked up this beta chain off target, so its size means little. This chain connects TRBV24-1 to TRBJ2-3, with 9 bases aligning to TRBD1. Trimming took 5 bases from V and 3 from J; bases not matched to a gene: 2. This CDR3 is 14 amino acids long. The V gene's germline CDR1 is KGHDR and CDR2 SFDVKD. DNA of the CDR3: TGTGCCACCAGTGGTGGGACAGGGACAGATACGCAGTATTTT. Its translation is CATSGGTGTDTQYF.

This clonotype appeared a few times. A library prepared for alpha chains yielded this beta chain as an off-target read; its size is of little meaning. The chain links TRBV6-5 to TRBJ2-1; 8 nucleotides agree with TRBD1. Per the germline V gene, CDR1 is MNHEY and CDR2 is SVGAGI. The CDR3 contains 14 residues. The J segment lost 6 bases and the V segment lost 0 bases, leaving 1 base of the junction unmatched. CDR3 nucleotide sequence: TGTGCCAGCAGTTACTCAGGACAGGGCAATGAGCAGTTCTTC. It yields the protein CASSYSGQGNEQFF.

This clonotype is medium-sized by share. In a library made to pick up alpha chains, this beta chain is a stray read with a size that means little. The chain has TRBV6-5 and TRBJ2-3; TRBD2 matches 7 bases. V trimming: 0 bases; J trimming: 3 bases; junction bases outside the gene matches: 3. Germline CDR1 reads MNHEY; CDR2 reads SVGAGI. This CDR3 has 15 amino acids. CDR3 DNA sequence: TGTGCCAGCAGTTACTCGATCGGGGGGACAGATACGCAGTATTTT. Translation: CASSYSIGGTDTQYF.

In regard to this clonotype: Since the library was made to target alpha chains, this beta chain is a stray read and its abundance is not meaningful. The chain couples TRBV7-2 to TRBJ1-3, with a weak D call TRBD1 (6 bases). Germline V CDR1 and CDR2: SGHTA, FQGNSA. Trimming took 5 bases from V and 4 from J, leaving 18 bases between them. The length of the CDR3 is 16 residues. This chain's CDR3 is CASSQLATGTGNTIYF. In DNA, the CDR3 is TGTGCCAGCAGCCAACTGGCGACAGGCACAGGAAACACCATATATTTT.

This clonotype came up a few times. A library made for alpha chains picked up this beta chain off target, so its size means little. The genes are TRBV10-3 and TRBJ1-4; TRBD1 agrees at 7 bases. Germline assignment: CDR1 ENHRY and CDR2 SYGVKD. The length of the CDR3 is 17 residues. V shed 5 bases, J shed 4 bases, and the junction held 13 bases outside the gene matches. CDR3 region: CAISPGRGQRNNEKLFF. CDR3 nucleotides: TGTGCCATCAGTCCGGGCCGGGGACAGAGGAATAATGAAAAACTGTTTTTT.

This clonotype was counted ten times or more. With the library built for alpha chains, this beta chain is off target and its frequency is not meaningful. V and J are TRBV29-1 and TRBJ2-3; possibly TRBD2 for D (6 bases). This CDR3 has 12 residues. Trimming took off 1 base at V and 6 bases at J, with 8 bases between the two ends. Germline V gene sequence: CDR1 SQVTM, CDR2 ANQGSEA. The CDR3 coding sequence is TGCAGCGTTGAAGTGGGGAGGGATACGCAGTATTTT. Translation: CSVEVGRDTQYF.

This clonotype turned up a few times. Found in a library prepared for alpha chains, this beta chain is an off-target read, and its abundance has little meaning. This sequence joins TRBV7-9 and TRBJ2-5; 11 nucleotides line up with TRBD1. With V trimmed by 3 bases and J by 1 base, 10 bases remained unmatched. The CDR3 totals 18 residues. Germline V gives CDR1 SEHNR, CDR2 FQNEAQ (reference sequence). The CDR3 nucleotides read TGTGCCAGCAGCTTGAGGACAGGGGGCTTGGGATTCCAAGAGACCCAGTACTTC. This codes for CASSLRTGGLGFQETQYF.

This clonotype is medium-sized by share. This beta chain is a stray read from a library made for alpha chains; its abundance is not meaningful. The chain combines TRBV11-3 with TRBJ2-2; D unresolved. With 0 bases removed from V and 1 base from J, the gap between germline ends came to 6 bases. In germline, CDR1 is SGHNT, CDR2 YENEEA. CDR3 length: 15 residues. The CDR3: CASSLDGQNTGELFF. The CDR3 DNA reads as TGTGCCAGCAGCTTAGATGGCCAGAACACCGGGGAGCTGTTTTTT.

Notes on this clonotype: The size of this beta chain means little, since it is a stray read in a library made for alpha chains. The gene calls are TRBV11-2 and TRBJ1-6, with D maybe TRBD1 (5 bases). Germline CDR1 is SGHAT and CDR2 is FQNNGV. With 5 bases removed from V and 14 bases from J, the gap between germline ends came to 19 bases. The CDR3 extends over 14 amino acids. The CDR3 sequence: CASSPGYKVTALHF. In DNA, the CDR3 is TGTGCCAGCAGCCCCGGGTATAAAGTGACAGCCCTCCACTTT.

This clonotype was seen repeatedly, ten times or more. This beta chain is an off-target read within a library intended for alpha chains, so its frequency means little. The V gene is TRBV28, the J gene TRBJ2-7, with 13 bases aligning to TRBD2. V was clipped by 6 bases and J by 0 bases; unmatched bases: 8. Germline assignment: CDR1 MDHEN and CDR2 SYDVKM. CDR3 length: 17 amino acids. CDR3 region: CASRTLAGGPISYEQYF. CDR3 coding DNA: TGTGCCAGCAGAACACTAGCGGGAGGGCCTATCTCCTACGAGCAGTACTTC.

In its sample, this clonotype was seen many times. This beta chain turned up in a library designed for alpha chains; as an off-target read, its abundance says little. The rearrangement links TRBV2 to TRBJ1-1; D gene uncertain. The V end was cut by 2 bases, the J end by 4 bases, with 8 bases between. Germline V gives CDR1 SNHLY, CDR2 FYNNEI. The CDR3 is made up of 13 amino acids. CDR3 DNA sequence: TGTGCCAGCAGTGAAAATTGGGGCACTGAAGCTTTCTTT. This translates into CASSENWGTEAFF.

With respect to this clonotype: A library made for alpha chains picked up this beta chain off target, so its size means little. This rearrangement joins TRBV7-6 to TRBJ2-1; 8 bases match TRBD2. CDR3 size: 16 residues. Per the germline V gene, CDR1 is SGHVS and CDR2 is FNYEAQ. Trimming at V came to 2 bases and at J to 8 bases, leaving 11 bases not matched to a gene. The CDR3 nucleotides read TGTGCCAGCAGCTTACTTAGCGGGGCCTCACATTATGAGCAGTTCTTC. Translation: CASSLLSGASHYEQFF.

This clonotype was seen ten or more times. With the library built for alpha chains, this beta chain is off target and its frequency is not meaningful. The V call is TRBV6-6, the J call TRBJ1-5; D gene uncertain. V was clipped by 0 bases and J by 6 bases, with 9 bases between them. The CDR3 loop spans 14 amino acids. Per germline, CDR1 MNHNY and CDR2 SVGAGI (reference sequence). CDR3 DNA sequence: TGTGCCAGCAGTTACTCGAGTCTTTCTCAGCCCCAGCATTTT. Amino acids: CASSYSSLSQPQHF.

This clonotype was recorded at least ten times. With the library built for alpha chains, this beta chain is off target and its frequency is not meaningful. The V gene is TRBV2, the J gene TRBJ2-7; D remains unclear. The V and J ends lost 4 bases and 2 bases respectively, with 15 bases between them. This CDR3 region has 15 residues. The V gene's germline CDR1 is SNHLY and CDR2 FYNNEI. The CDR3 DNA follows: TGTGCCAGCAGTGTCAGTCCCTCAAGGCCCTACGAGCAGTACTTC. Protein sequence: CASSVSPSRPYEQYF.

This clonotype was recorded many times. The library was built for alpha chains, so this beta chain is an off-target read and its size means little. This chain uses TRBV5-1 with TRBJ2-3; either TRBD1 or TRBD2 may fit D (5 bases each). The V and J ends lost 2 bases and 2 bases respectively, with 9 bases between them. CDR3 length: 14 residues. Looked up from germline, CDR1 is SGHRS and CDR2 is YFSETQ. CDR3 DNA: TGCGCCAGCAGCTTCACCGGGACCACAGATACGCAGTATTTT. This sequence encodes CASSFTGTTDTQYF.

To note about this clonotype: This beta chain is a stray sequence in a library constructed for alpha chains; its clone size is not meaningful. The CDR3 region is CASSLDALSGFGTGELFF. Written as DNA, the CDR3 is TGTGCCAGCAGCTTAGACGCATTATCGGGGTTTGGCACCGGGGAGCTGTTTTTT. V usage is TRBV7-6 and J usage is TRBJ2-2; D may be TRBD2 (5 bases). Germline CDR1 SGHVS, CDR2 FNYEAQ. V lost 1 base, J lost 4 bases, and 19 bases lay in between. The CDR3 spans 18 residues.